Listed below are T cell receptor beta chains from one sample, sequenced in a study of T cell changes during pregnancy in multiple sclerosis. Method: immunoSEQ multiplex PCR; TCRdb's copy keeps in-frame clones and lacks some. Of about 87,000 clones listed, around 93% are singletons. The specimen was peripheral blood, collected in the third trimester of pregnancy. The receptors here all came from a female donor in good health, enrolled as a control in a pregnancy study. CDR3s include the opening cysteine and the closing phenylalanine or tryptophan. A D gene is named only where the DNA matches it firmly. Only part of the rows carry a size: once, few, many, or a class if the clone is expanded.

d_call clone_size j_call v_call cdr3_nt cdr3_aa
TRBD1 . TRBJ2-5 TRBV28 TGTGCCAGCAGTTTATCTGGGTCCCAGGGGGATATCCAGTACTTC CASSLSGSQGDIQYF
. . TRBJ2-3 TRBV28 TGTGCCAGCTCCACTCCCCCAACGGGAACGCAGTATTTT CASSTPPTGTQYF
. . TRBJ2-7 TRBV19 TGTGCCAGTGGAGACTACGAGCAGTACTTC CASGDYEQYF
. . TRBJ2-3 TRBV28 TGTGCCAGCAGTTTTTTGGGAGAGTCCACAGATACGCAGTATTTT CASSFLGESTDTQYF
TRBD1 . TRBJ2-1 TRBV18 TGTGCCAGCTCGACGGGACAGGGGGCATATAATGAGCAGTTCTTC CASSTGQGAYNEQFF
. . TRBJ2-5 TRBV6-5 TGTGCCAGCAGAACCACAGGGTCCGAGACCCAGTACTTC CASRTTGSETQYF
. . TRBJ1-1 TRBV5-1 TGCGCCAGCAGCCTGGGAGCGGGGATTGGGACTGAAGCTTTCTTT CASSLGAGIGTEAFF
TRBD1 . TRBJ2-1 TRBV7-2 TGTGCCAGCAGCCCCGGGACAGGGATACATGAGCAGTTCTTC CASSPGTGIHEQFF
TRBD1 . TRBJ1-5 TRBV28 TGTGCCAGCAGTTTAGGGACAGGGAATCAGCCCCAGCATTTT CASSLGTGNQPQHF
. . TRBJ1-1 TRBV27 TGTGCCAGCAGCCCGACCCGGGACTCCACTGCCAAAGCTTTCTTT CASSPTRDSTAKAFF
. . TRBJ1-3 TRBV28 TGTGCCAGCAGTTCTCAGGGGACCGCGCTGACCACCATATATTTT CASSSQGTALTTIYF
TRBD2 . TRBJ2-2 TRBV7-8 TGTGCCAGCAGCGGGGGGGACCACGGGGAGCTGTTTTTT CASSGGDHGELFF
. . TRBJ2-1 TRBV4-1 TGCGCCAGCAGCCATAAATATTACTCGCGCCACTCCTACAATGAGCAGTTCTTC CASSHKYYSRHSYNEQFF
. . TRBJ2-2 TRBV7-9 TGTGCCAGCAGCCTACAGACCGGGGAGCTGTTTTTT CASSLQTGELFF
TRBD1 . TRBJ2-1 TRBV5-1 TGCGCCAGCAGCTTAGGGACAGGGGTTACCTACAATGAGCAGTTCTTC CASSLGTGVTYNEQFF
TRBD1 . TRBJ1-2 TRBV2 TGTGCCAGCTCCGGGACAGATTATGGCTACACCTTC CASSGTDYGYTF
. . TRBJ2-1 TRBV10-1 TGCGCCAGCAGTGAGACTAGGGGAGCCGGAGGGTACAATAATGAGCAGTTCTTC CASSETRGAGGYNNEQFF
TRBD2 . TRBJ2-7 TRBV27 TGTGCCAGCAGCGTAGACGGGAGGACTAGCGCGACCTACGAGCAGTACTTC CASSVDGRTSATYEQYF
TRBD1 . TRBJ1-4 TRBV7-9 TGTGCCAGCAGCCCTTCACCGGGACAGGGCTACGAAAAACTGTTTTTT CASSPSPGQGYEKLFF
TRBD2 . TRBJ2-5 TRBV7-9 TGTGCCAGCAGAAGACTAGCGGGAGGACGCTTTTCGGACTTC CASRRLAGGRFSDF
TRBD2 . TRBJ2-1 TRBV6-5 TGTGCCAGCAGTGCGTCTAGCGGGGTATACAATGAGCAGTTCTTC CASSASSGVYNEQFF
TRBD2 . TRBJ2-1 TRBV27 TGTGCCAGCAGTCCTAGGACTAGCGGGAACGATGAGCAGTTCTTC CASSPRTSGNDEQFF
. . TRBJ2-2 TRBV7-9 TGTGCCAGCACGACGGTTATGGGACAACCAACCGGGGAGCTGTTTTTT CASTTVMGQPTGELFF
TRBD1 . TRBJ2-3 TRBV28 TGTGCCAGCAGAACCGGGACAGGGGGCATTGATACGCAGTATTTT CASRTGTGGIDTQYF
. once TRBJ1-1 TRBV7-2 TGTGCCAGCAGCTTAAACAGACAGAACACTGAAGCTTTCTTT CASSLNRQNTEAFF
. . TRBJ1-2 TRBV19 TGTGCCAGTAGAATACAGGGTAGTATCGGCTACACCTTC CASRIQGSIGYTF
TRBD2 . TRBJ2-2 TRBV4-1 TGCGCCAGCAGCCCCCTGGGGCGGGAGGCTTTTGACGGGGAGCTGTTTTTT CASSPLGREAFDGELFF
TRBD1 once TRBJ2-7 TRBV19 TGTGCCAGTAGTCGGACAGGGGGCAATCGGGAGGGCTACGAGCAGTACTTC CASSRTGGNREGYEQYF
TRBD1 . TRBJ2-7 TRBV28 TGTGCCAGCAGTTTCAGCCCCAGGACAGGGGACGCCTACGAGCAGTACTTC CASSFSPRTGDAYEQYF
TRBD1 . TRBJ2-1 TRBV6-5 TGTGCCAGCAGCCGGGACAGGGGGCTCAATGAGCAGTTCTTC CASSRDRGLNEQFF
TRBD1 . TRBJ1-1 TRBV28 TGTGCCAGCAGTTTCGGGACAGCTTCTACTGAAGCTTTCTTT CASSFGTASTEAFF
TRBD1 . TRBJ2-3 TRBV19 TGTGCCACCGCGGTAGGACAGGGAGCAGATACGCAGTATTTT CATAVGQGADTQYF
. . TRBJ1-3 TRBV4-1 TGCGCCAGCAGCCAAGGGAACGGGAACTCTGGAAACACCATATATTTT CASSQGNGNSGNTIYF
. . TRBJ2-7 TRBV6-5 TGTGCCAGCAGGAAAGGGGTGGGCTTCTACGAGCAGTACTTC CASRKGVGFYEQYF
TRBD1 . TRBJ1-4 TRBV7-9 TGTGCCAGCAGCTCACTTGACAGGGGGCAGGAAAAACTGTTTTTT CASSSLDRGQEKLFF
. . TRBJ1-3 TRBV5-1 TGCGCCAGCAGCGGGTCTAAAGGGACATCTATTGGAAACACCATATATTTT CASSGSKGTSIGNTIYF
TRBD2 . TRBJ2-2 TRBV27 TGTGCCAGCACACTATTGGGCGGGAGGGCCCGGGGCACCGGGGAGCTGTTTTTT CASTLLGGRARGTGELFF
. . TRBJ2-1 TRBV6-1 TGTGCCAGCAGTCAAACCGTGGGCGATGAGCAGTTCTTC CASSQTVGDEQFF
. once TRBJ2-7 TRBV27 TGTGCCAGCAGTTTTCTAGGGGCCTACGAGCAGTACTTC CASSFLGAYEQYF
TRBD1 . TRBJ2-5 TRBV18 TGTGCCAGCTCTTCCACCCCGGGACAGGGGAAAGAGACCCAGTACTTC CASSSTPGQGKETQYF
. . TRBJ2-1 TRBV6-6 TGTGCCAGCAGTATAACCCCGGGGGATGAGCAGTTCTTC CASSITPGDEQFF
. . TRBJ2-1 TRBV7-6 TGTGCCAGCAGCTTAGCGAGTTACAATGAGCAGTTCTTC CASSLASYNEQFF
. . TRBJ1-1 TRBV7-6 TGTGCCAGCAGCTTCCCCGGGACTGAAGCTTTCTTT CASSFPGTEAFF
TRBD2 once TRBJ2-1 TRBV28 TGTGCCAGCAGTTCATCCGGGACTAGCGGGAAGGGCGGTTTAGAGCAGTTCTTC CASSSSGTSGKGGLEQFF
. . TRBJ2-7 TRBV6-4 TGTGCCAGCACCGTATCCCGTCGACGGAGCTCCTACGAGCAGTACTTC CASTVSRRRSSYEQYF
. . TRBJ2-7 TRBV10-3 TGTGCCATCAGTCCTACGCGGGATGGCTACGAGCAGTACTTC CAISPTRDGYEQYF
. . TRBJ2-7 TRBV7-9 TGTGCCAGCAGCCAAGTTCTAAACAGCTCCTACGAGCAGTACTTC CASSQVLNSSYEQYF
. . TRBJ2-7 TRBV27 TGTGCCAGCAGTTTGGGGCGGGACCTGCGCTACGAGCAGTACTTC CASSLGRDLRYEQYF
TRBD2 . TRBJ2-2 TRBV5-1 TGCGCCAGCAGCTTCGGCCCTGGGAGGGGAGACACCGGGGAGCTGTTTTTT CASSFGPGRGDTGELFF
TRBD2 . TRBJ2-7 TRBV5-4 TGTGCCAGCAGCTTATGGGGGGAGGGCTACGAGCAGTACTTC CASSLWGEGYEQYF
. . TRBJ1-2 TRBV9 TGTGCCAGCAGCGTAAACACCCTCTATGGCTACACCTTC CASSVNTLYGYTF
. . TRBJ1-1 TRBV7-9 TGTGCCAGCAGCTTAGGCAGGGCTGGCACTGAAGCTTTCTTT CASSLGRAGTEAFF
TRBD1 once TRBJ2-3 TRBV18 TGTGCCAGCTCACCACCACGGCCAGGGGGTGACACAGATACGCAGTATTTT CASSPPRPGGDTDTQYF